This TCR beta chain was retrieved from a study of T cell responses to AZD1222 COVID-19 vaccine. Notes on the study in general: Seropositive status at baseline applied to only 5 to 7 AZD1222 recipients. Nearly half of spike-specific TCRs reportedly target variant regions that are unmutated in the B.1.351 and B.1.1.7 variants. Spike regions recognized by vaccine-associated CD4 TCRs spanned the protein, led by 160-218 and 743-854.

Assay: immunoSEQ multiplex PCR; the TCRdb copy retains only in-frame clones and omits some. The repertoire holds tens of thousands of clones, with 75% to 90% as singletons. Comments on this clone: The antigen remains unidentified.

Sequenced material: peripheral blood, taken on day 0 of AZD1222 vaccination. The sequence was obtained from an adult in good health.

The CDR3 DNA follows: TGTGCCAGTACCCCCCATGGGGGTAACTCTGGAAACACCATATATTTT. This sequence encodes CASTPHGGNSGNTIYF. V gene TRBV19 combines with J gene TRBJ1-3; D is perhaps TRBD1 (5 bases). The CDR3 consists of 16 residues. The V end lost 7 bases, the J end lost 0 bases, and 16 bases lay between the germline ends. CDR1 LNHDA and CDR2 SQIVND come from the germline V gene (reference sequence).